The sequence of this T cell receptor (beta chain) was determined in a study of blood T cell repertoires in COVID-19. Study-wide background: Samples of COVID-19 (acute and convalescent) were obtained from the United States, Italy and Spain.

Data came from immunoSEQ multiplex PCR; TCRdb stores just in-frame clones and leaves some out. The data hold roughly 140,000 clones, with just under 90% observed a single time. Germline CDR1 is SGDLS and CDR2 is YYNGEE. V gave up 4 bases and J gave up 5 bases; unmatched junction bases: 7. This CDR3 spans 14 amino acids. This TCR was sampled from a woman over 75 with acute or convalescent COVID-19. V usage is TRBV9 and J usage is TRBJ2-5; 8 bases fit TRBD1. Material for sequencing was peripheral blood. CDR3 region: CASSFGQGGETQYF. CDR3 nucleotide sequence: TGTGCCAGCAGCTTTGGACAGGGTGGGGAGACCCAGTACTTC.